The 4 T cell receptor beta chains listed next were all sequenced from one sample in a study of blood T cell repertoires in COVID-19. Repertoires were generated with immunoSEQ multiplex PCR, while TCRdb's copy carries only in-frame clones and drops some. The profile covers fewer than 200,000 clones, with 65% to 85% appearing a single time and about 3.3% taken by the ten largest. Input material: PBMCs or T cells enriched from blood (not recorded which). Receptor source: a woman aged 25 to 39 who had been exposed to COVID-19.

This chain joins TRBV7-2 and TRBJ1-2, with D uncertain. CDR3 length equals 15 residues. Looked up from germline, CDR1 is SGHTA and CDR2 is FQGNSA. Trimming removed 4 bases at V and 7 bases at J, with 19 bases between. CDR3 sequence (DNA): TGTGCCAGCAGCTACACCGGGAACCTCGTGTCTGGCTACACCTTC. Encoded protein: CASSYTGNLVSGYTF.

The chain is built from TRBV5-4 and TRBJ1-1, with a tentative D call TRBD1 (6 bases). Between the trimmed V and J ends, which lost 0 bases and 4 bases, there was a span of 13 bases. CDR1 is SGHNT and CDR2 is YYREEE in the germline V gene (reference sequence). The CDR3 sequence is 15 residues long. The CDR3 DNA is TGTGCCAGCAGCTTGGGCGCGGGGGCGGGCACTGAAGCTTTCTTT. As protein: CASSLGAGAGTEAFF.

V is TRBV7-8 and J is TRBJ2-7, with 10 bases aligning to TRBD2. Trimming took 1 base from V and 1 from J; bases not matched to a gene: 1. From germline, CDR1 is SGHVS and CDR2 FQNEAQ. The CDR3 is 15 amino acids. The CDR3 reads CASSLVSGGSYEQYF. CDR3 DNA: TGTGCCAGCAGCTTAGTTAGCGGGGGGTCCTACGAGCAGTACTTC.

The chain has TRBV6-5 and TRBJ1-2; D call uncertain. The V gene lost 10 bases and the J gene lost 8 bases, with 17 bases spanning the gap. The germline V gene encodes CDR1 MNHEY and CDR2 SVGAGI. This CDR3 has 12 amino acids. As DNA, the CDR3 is TGTGCCACCTTAATCGGTACTTTCGGCTACACCTTC. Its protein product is CATLIGTFGYTF.